One sample yielded the 20 T cell receptor beta chains listed below, sequenced in a study of blood T cell repertoires in COVID-19. Libraries were prepared by immunoSEQ multiplex PCR; TCRdb keeps only in-frame clonotypes and omits some of them. The sample has some 59,000 clones, more than 70% seen once. Material for sequencing was peripheral blood. The receptors come from a man aged 25-45 years with COVID-19, enrolled during active disease.

Relative to its sample, this clone is medium-sized. CDR3 loop: CASSLKPGQYAYEQYF. DNA of the CDR3: TGTGCCAGCAGTTTAAAACCAGGACAGTACGCCTACGAGCAGTACTTC. The gene calls are TRBV27 and TRBJ2-7, with D possibly TRBD1 on 6 matching bases. From germline, CDR1 is MNHEY and CDR2 SMNVEV (reference sequence). The CDR3 sequence is 16 residues long. Trimming removed 2 bases from V and 2 bases from J, with 16 bases in between.

In its sample, this clone was seen a few times. DNA of the CDR3: TGTGCCAGCTCACCACTTCGGGGGGGACAAGAGACCCAGTACTTC. It is translated as CASSPLRGGQETQYF. This rearrangement joins TRBV18 to TRBJ2-5; 8 bases agree with TRBD2. Germline CDR1 KGHSH, CDR2 LQKENI. This CDR3 region has 15 residues. V was clipped by 1 base and J by 2 bases; unmatched bases: 3.

J is TRBJ2-4 and V is TRBV18, with 10 bases fitting TRBD1. The CDR3 sequence is 16 residues long. Germline loops: CDR1 KGHSH, CDR2 LQKENI. Trimming at V came to 3 bases and at J to 0 bases, leaving 2 bases not matched to a gene. CDR3 in DNA: TGTGCCAGCTCACCGACAGGGGGCCTAGCCAAAAACATTCAGTACTTC. Translated, it gives CASSPTGGLAKNIQYF.

The chain carries TRBV27 and TRBJ1-6; no reliable D call. Trimming pared 5 bases from V and 5 bases from J, leaving 10 bases between. Germline V gene sequence: CDR1 MNHEY, CDR2 SMNVEV (reference sequence). The CDR3 runs 14 residues. CDR3 protein: CASSVWADNSPLHF. The CDR3 DNA follows: TGTGCCAGCAGTGTCTGGGCAGATAATTCACCCCTCCACTTT.

V usage is TRBV4-1 and J usage is TRBJ2-3; TRBD2 aligns across 7 bases. Germline CDR1 is MGHRA and CDR2 is YSYEKL. The CDR3 totals 12 residues. Germline trimming cut 4 bases from V and 9 bases from J; bases unmatched to any gene: 4. The CDR3 sequence is CASSPLAGTQYF. The DNA for the CDR3 is TGCGCCAGCAGCCCCTTAGCGGGCACGCAGTATTTT.

The chain employs TRBV7-3 and TRBJ2-2; unclear D gene. This CDR3 has 14 amino acids. Germline CDR1 and CDR2: SGHTA and FQGTGA. V was cut by 2 bases and J by 4 bases, with 8 bases left in between. The CDR3 bases are TGTGCCAGCAGCTTACAAGCAGGCACCGGGGAGCTGTTTTTT. It yields the protein CASSLQAGTGELFF.

This clone was counted between two and nine times. The J gene is TRBJ1-4, the V gene TRBV11-3; 9 bases are shared with TRBD1. This CDR3 is 14 amino acids long. With 8 bases clipped from V and 5 bases from J, the junction kept 6 bases outside the gene matches. Germline V gene lookup returns CDR1 SGHNT and CDR2 YENEEA. CDR3 in DNA: TGTGCCAGCGGGGCAGGGACAGGGAATGAAAAACTGTTTTTT. It encodes CASGAGTGNEKLFF.

The J gene is TRBJ1-2, the V gene TRBV6-6; D is possibly TRBD1 (6 bases). Germline-derived CDR1 and CDR2 are MNHNY and SVGAGI (reference sequence). CDR3 size: 14 residues. The germline V and J ends were trimmed by 5 bases and 0 bases, with 10 bases remaining between them. CDR3 in amino acids: CASSRQASNYGYTF. In DNA form, the CDR3 reads TGTGCCAGCAGTAGACAGGCTTCTAACTATGGCTACACCTTC.

The chain recombines TRBV7-9 with TRBJ2-2; TRBD2 matches 10 bases. J gave up 5 bases and V 3 bases, and 0 bases lay outside the gene matches. There are 14 residues in the CDR3. Per germline, CDR1 SEHNR and CDR2 FQNEAQ (reference sequence). CDR3 sequence: CASSLTSGTGELFF. The CDR3 DNA follows: TGTGCCAGCAGCTTGACTAGCGGGACCGGGGAGCTGTTTTTT.

The chain couples TRBV5-6 to TRBJ2-5; the match to TRBD2 covers 10 bases. The V gene end was trimmed by 0 bases and the J gene end by 2 bases; junction bases not matched to a gene: 4. The germline V gene encodes CDR1 SGHDT and CDR2 YYEEEE. The CDR3 consists of 16 residues. CDR3: CASSLGTSGAQETQYF. The CDR3 DNA sequence: TGTGCCAGCAGCTTGGGAACTAGCGGGGCGCAAGAGACCCAGTACTTC. Full variable domain (outside the CDR3, taken from reference TRBV5-6 and TRBJ2-5): DAGVTQSPTHLIKTRGQQVTLRCSPKSGHDTVSWYQQALGQGPQFIFQYYEEEERQRGNFPDRFSGHQFPNYSSELNVNALLLGDSALYLCASSLGTSGAQETQYFGPGTRLLVL.

This clone was detected a few times. The V and J genes are TRBV19 and TRBJ2-1; 7 bases map to TRBD2. CDR1 is LNHDA and CDR2 is SQIVND in the germline V gene (reference sequence). This CDR3 is built from 13 residues. V lost 5 bases to trimming and J lost 6 bases; unmatched junction nucleotides: 4. In nucleotides, the CDR3 is TGTGCCAGTAGTGGGGACTATTCCAATGAGCAGTTCTTC. Encoded protein: CASSGDYSNEQFF.

In its sample, this clone was seen a few times. The chain employs TRBV6-5 and TRBJ1-2; 7 nucleotides align to TRBD1. Per germline, CDR1 MNHEY and CDR2 SVGAGI. Trimming removed 7 bases from V and 4 bases from J; junction bases left unmatched: 6. There are 13 residues in the CDR3. The chain's CDR3 is CASKSNRGYGYTF. The CDR3 DNA reads TGTGCCAGCAAAAGCAACAGGGGCTATGGCTACACCTTC.

The V gene is TRBV4-1, the J gene TRBJ1-1, with D possibly being TRBD1 (5 bases). The CDR3 is made up of 12 amino acids. Trimming left V 4 bases short and J 10 bases short, with 13 bases between. Germline CDR1 MGHRA, CDR2 YSYEKL. The CDR3 region is CASSLEQVSAFF. CDR3 nucleotide sequence: TGCGCCAGCAGCCTGGAACAGGTTTCAGCTTTCTTT.

The rearrangement joins TRBV4-1 to TRBJ2-7, with 8 nucleotides matching TRBD2. The J segment lost 3 bases and the V segment lost 2 bases, leaving 6 bases of the junction unmatched. CDR1 MGHRA and CDR2 YSYEKL come from the germline V gene. The CDR3 totals 15 residues. CDR3 DNA sequence: TGCGCCAGCAGCCAACTTAGCGGGACGAGCTACGAGCAGTACTTC. Translating it yields CASSQLSGTSYEQYF.

This clone appeared once. The chain links TRBV30 to TRBJ2-7, with 8 nucleotides matching TRBD2. The CDR3 runs 16 residues. The germline V gene encodes CDR1 GTSNPN and CDR2 SVGIG (reference sequence). V lost 3 bases to trimming and J lost 1 base; unmatched junction nucleotides: 11. The CDR3 protein is CAWRDPRIAGSYEQYF. For the CDR3, the DNA is TGTGCCTGGAGGGACCCAAGGATAGCGGGGTCCTACGAGCAGTACTTC.

The V gene is TRBV6-5, the J gene TRBJ2-5; D may be TRBD1 (5 bases). The CDR3 has 15 amino acids. Germline V CDR1 and CDR2: MNHEY, SVGAGI. Trimming pared 0 bases from V and 4 bases from J, leaving 12 bases between. CDR3 DNA: TGTGCCAGCAGTTACTCCACGCAGGGCGGAGAGACCCAGTACTTC. Protein sequence: CASSYSTQGGETQYF.

J is TRBJ2-7 and V is TRBV28; the match to TRBD1 covers 7 bases. Losses at the gene ends were 5 bases for V and 7 bases for J; bases not matched to a gene: 5. Germline V gene data show CDR1 as MDHEN and CDR2 as SYDVKM. The CDR3 is 12 amino acids. The CDR3 DNA reads as TGTGCCAGCAGTCTTACGACAGGGGAGCAGTACTTC. Protein: CASSLTTGEQYF.

The chain carries TRBV27 and TRBJ1-5, with D perhaps matching TRBD1 (6 bases). Germline-derived CDR1 and CDR2 are MNHEY and SMNVEV (reference sequence). V was trimmed by 6 bases and J by 5 bases, leaving 17 bases between them. This CDR3 has 15 residues. The CDR3 region has the DNA TGTGCCAGCAGCACCGTACAGGGCCCCGATCAGCCCCAGCATTTT. Its translation: CASSTVQGPDQPQHF.

The chain is built from TRBV21-1 and TRBJ2-3; the table calls TRBD2, which could not be checked here. TRBV21-1 constitutes a pseudogene. CDR3 length equals 14 residues. The DNA for the CDR3 is TGTGCCAGCGGACTAGCGGGATCCGAGGACCCGCAGTATTTT. Translated: CASGLAGSEDPQYF.

The chain links TRBV30 to TRBJ1-2, with a weak D call TRBD1 (6 bases). From germline, CDR1 is GTSNPN and CDR2 SVGIG (reference sequence). Deletions cut 4 bases from V and 7 bases from J, with 13 bases between. The CDR3 has 12 residues. The DNA for the CDR3 is TGTGCCTGGACTACAGGGCAAATTGGCTACACCTTC. As protein: CAWTTGQIGYTF.